This TCR beta chain came from a study of cytomegalovirus exposure and HLA in healthy donors. Study outcomes and limitations: Some V segments could not be told apart, so they were left out, TRBV6-2 and TRBV6-3 among them. Later on, an analysis found that several of the most significant clusters appeared to be linked to common viral pathogens, which included parvovirus B19.

Regarding donors, all were healthy bone marrow donors. PCR was performed using 60 Vbeta and 13 Jbeta primers. Profiled with immunoSEQ multiplex PCR; TCRdb holds only in-frame clones, not every one. The sample lists nearly 100,000 clones; around a tenth were seen once. Notes on this clone: Its target is unknown.

The CDR3 runs to 14 residues. CDR1 and CDR2 from the germline V gene are LNHDA and SQIVND (reference sequence). The V gene end was trimmed by 5 bases and the J gene end by 5 bases; junction bases not matched to a gene: 3. Source material: PBMCs. This sequence was found in a man in his fifties in good health and CMV-seropositive. The rearrangement joins TRBV19 to TRBJ2-7, with 13 positions matching TRBD2. CDR3 sequence: CASSAGTSGNEQYF. In DNA form, the CDR3 reads TGTGCCAGTAGTGCCGGGACTAGCGGGAACGAGCAGTACTTC.